The source of this T cell receptor beta chain is a study of cytomegalovirus exposure and HLA in healthy donors (dated by TCRdb to between 2016 and 2019). Notes on the research overall: According to a later analysis, one platform produced both the 100 to 150 validation repertoires and the 666 repertoires of the first cohort. The study was designed to test whether signatures of past pathogen exposure could be identified by cataloging public T cell receptors. Along with the approximately 700-subject first cohort, a separate validation cohort of around 120 different subjects was used. High-throughput TCR immunosequencing, statistical association of individual TCRs with disease status, and machine learning were combined to predict cytomegalovirus infection status. The full study reports these points: Of the cluster scores, about 94% were above 0 in a later analysis, which found that TCRs clustered in the first cohort also tended to co-occur in the 95 to 150 validation repertoires. In the study, approximately 160 TCR beta chains were listed as associated with cytomegalovirus. The classifier was reported to diagnose cytomegalovirus status with high specificity and sensitivity in both the original and validation cohorts. A few of the identified cytomegalovirus-associated TCR beta chains were confirmed in vitro to be specific for cytomegalovirus antigens. The authors suggested that the approach could potentially be extended to other disease states and immunological phenotypes. The validation cohort had no HLA typing available for a later analysis, so co-occurrence within that cohort was assessed over all 120 or so repertoires. Most TCR sequences were observed very rarely across donors, whereas some public TCRs were present in many individuals.

The donors were included in the validation cohort of 130 or so subjects, a group kept apart from the approximately 700-subject first cohort. The germline V gene sets CDR1 to SGHRS and CDR2 to YFSETQ. From the cysteine through the phenylalanine, the CDR3 covers 19 amino acids. Solely the CDR3 DNA is kept, with 57 bases framed from the first base. Trimming takes 3 bases off V and 1 base off J; junction bases not matched to a gene: 15. The receptor library was made with the immunoSEQ multiplex PCR assay. The paper's data handling went like this. To diagnose cytomegalovirus status from the catalog of TCR beta chain sequences, a statistical classification framework was built. TCRdb limited this immuneACCESS table to in-frame rearrangements with V and J called. A share of clones is missing; checked studies link under half to unresolved V genes, and the rest is unexplained. V and J calls and clone size come straight from that table; D and trimming were deduced from the DNA. The sample table lists hundreds of thousands of clones, 70% to 90% of them with a count of one. Of the sample, roughly 0.82% is held by the ten largest clones.

On this clone: The specificity of this receptor is unknown. Per-base quality was not reported, and no clone a single base away is much larger than it.

The sample consisted of PBMCs. The receptor comes from a woman aged 18-29 years in good health and CMV-seronegative. The rearranged chain carries TRBV5-1 and TRBJ2-5; TRBD2 fits 10 bases in the junction. DNA sequence: TGCGCCAGCAGCTCGGTGCGGGGGACTAGCGTAAAATCCCAAGAGACCCAGTACTTC. Translated, this gives CASSSVRGTSVKSQETQYF.